A selection of T cell receptor beta chains follows, all from one sample in a study of T cells in Graves' hyperthyroidism and ophthalmopathy. TCRdb reprocessed the multiplex PCR reads via MiXCR and lists one record per CDR3 protein. The sample holds some 600,000 distinct CDR3 sequences, roughly 13% seen once. The sequenced sample was blood. These TCRs come from a woman in her thirties with Graves' hyperthyroidism that later progressed to Graves' ophthalmopathy. Both conserved end residues are part of each CDR3. A D gene is named only where the DNA matches it firmly. Some rows have no size entry. The others give once, few or many, or a class for an expanded clone.

clone_size: few; v_call: TRBV6-5; d_call: NA; j_call: TRBJ1-6; cdr3_aa: CASSYSAGPLHF; cdr3_nt: TGTGCCAGCAGTTACTCGGCTGGTCCCCTCCACTTT
clone_size: NA; v_call: TRBV5-6; d_call: NA; j_call: TRBJ2-3; cdr3_aa: CASSDTPLDWGDTQYF; cdr3_nt: TGTGCCAGCAGCGATACACCCCTCGATTGGGGAGATACGCAGTATTTT
clone_size: many; v_call: TRBV2; d_call: NA; j_call: TRBJ2-2; cdr3_aa: CASSRLDSAGELFF; cdr3_nt: TGTGCCAGCAGCCGCTTAGATTCTGCCGGGGAGCTGTTTTTT
clone_size: NA; v_call: TRBV14; d_call: NA; j_call: TRBJ2-3; cdr3_aa: CASGGDWGRDTQYF; cdr3_nt: TGTGCCAGCGGAGGGGACTGGGGACGAGATACGCAGTATTTT
clone_size: many; v_call: TRBV2; d_call: NA; j_call: TRBJ2-4; cdr3_aa: CASSAGASLVIQYF; cdr3_nt: TGTGCCAGCAGTGCAGGGGCTTCCCTGGTGATTCAGTACTTC
clone_size: NA; v_call: TRBV20-1; d_call: TRBD2; j_call: TRBJ2-1; cdr3_aa: CSASRLAASNEQFF; cdr3_nt: TGCAGTGCTAGCCGGCTAGCGGCCAGCAATGAGCAGTTCTTC
clone_size: many; v_call: TRBV29-1; d_call: TRBD1; j_call: TRBJ1-4; cdr3_aa: CSVGQGQSSFGEKLFF; cdr3_nt: TGCAGCGTTGGACAGGGGCAATCATCTTTTGGGGAAAAACTGTTTTTT
clone_size: NA; v_call: TRBV6-1; d_call: NA; j_call: TRBJ2-2; cdr3_aa: CASVVTRVTGELFF; cdr3_nt: TGTGCCAGCGTGGTAACCCGTGTCACCGGGGAGCTGTTTTTT
clone_size: many; v_call: TRBV5-5; d_call: NA; j_call: TRBJ2-5; cdr3_aa: CASSSGFVGETQYF; cdr3_nt: TGTGCCAGCAGCTCCGGATTCGTAGGCGAGACCCAGTACTTC
clone_size: many; v_call: TRBV5-1; d_call: TRBD2; j_call: TRBJ2-3; cdr3_aa: CASSKEGLAGAGTQYF; cdr3_nt: TGCGCCAGCAGCAAAGAGGGACTAGCGGGAGCAGGTACGCAGTATTTT
clone_size: few; v_call: TRBV3-1; d_call: NA; j_call: TRBJ1-3; cdr3_aa: CASSQTQDDSGNTIYF; cdr3_nt: TGTGCCAGCAGCCAAACACAGGACGACTCTGGAAACACCATATATTTT
clone_size: NA; v_call: TRBV12-3/TRBV12-4; d_call: NA; j_call: TRBJ1-4; cdr3_aa: CASTIDSATNEKLFF; cdr3_nt: TGTGCCAGCACCATTGACAGCGCAACTAATGAAAAACTGTTTTTT
clone_size: NA; v_call: TRBV29-1; d_call: TRBD2; j_call: TRBJ2-1; cdr3_aa: CSAERAGVYNEQFF; cdr3_nt: TGCAGCGCGGAAAGAGCGGGAGTCTACAATGAGCAGTTCTTC
clone_size: few; v_call: TRBV7-9; d_call: NA; j_call: TRBJ2-1; cdr3_aa: CASSWGEREAGFF; cdr3_nt: TGTGCCAGCAGCTGGGGTGAGAGGGAGGCCGGGTTCTTC
clone_size: few; v_call: TRBV30; d_call: NA; j_call: TRBJ1-2; cdr3_aa: CAWSLKSAGGYTF; cdr3_nt: TGTGCCTGGAGTCTCAAGTCGGCTGGTGGCTACACCTTC
clone_size: many; v_call: TRBV11-2; d_call: NA; j_call: TRBJ2-7; cdr3_aa: CASSFGRGEQYF; cdr3_nt: TGTGCCAGCAGCTTTGGTAGGGGCGAGCAGTACTTC
clone_size: many; v_call: TRBV12-3/TRBV12-4; d_call: NA; j_call: TRBJ1-2; cdr3_aa: CASSRGDGVYGYTF; cdr3_nt: TGTGCCAGCAGCCGAGGGGACGGGGTCTATGGCTACACCTTC
clone_size: many; v_call: TRBV12-3/TRBV12-4; d_call: NA; j_call: TRBJ1-1; cdr3_aa: CASSQIQGRNSEAFF; cdr3_nt: TGTGCCAGCAGTCAAATACAGGGAAGGAACAGTGAAGCTTTCTTT
clone_size: many; v_call: TRBV30; d_call: NA; j_call: TRBJ1-6; cdr3_aa: CASSYAGNSPLHF; cdr3_nt: TGTGCCTCTAGTTACGCAGGGAATTCACCCCTCCACTTT
clone_size: few; v_call: TRBV7-3; d_call: TRBD1; j_call: TRBJ2-6; cdr3_aa: CASSARDRSSGANVLTF; cdr3_nt: TGTGCCAGCAGCGCCCGGGACAGGAGCTCTGGGGCCAACGTCCTGACTTTC
clone_size: many; v_call: TRBV5-1; d_call: NA; j_call: TRBJ2-2; cdr3_aa: CASSLARVSAVTGELFF; cdr3_nt: TGCGCCAGCAGCTTGGCTCGTGTTTCGGCAGTCACCGGGGAGCTGTTTTTT
clone_size: few; v_call: TRBV19; d_call: NA; j_call: TRBJ2-7; cdr3_aa: CASSIMGRATYEQYF; cdr3_nt: TGTGCCAGTAGTATAATGGGGCGCGCCACCTACGAGCAGTACTTC
clone_size: many; v_call: TRBV2; d_call: NA; j_call: TRBJ1-4; cdr3_aa: CASLKEEDRLNEKLFF; cdr3_nt: TGTGCCAGCCTTAAAGAAGAAGACAGACTCAATGAAAAACTGTTTTTT
clone_size: many; v_call: TRBV27; d_call: NA; j_call: TRBJ1-5; cdr3_aa: CASSLRWGLQPQHF; cdr3_nt: TGTGCCAGCAGTTTGAGGTGGGGGCTTCAGCCCCAGCATTTT
clone_size: many; v_call: TRBV20-1; d_call: TRBD2; j_call: TRBJ2-1; cdr3_aa: CSAEREGAYNEQFF; cdr3_nt: TGCAGTGCTGAACGGGAGGGGGCCTACAATGAGCAGTTCTTC
clone_size: many; v_call: TRBV24-1; d_call: NA; j_call: TRBJ2-2; cdr3_aa: CATLSPNTGELFF; cdr3_nt: TGTGCCACCCTTAGCCCGAACACCGGGGAGCTGTTTTTT
clone_size: few; v_call: TRBV6-2/TRBV6-3; d_call: NA; j_call: TRBJ1-1; cdr3_aa: CASSLGLVLLGTEASF; cdr3_nt: TGTGCCAGCTCCCTAGGGCTAGTACTACTGGGCACTGAAGCTTCCTTT
clone_size: many; v_call: TRBV28; d_call: TRBD2; j_call: TRBJ2-7; cdr3_aa: CASSFWQGAGEQYF; cdr3_nt: TGTGCCAGCAGTTTTTGGCAGGGAGCGGGGGAGCAGTACTTC
clone_size: many; v_call: TRBV20-1; d_call: NA; j_call: TRBJ1-1; cdr3_aa: CSARGVTEAFF; cdr3_nt: TGCAGTGCGAGGGGTGTCACTGAAGCTTTCTTT
clone_size: NA; v_call: TRBV30; d_call: NA; j_call: TRBJ2-7; cdr3_aa: CAWSVRRVSYEQYF; cdr3_nt: TGTGCCTGGAGTGTACGGAGGGTCTCCTACGAGCAGTACTTC
clone_size: many; v_call: TRBV12-3/TRBV12-4; d_call: NA; j_call: TRBJ2-7; cdr3_aa: CASSFYRDLPSGQYF; cdr3_nt: TGTGCCAGCAGTTTCTACAGGGACCTACCGAGCGGGCAGTACTTC
clone_size: NA; v_call: TRBV27; d_call: TRBD2; j_call: TRBJ2-2; cdr3_aa: CASSSGLAGANTGELFF; cdr3_nt: TGTGCCAGCAGTTCGGGACTAGCGGGAGCGAACACCGGGGAGCTGTTTTTT
clone_size: once; v_call: TRBV20-1; d_call: NA; j_call: TRBJ1-4; cdr3_aa: CSAPPPGANEKLFF; cdr3_nt: TGCAGTGCGCCTCCCCCGGGGGCTAATGAAAAACTGTTTTTT
clone_size: few; v_call: TRBV20-1; d_call: NA; j_call: TRBJ1-5; cdr3_aa: CSARSWDQPQHF; cdr3_nt: TGCAGTGCTAGATCGTGGGATCAGCCCCAGCATTTT
clone_size: NA; v_call: TRBV5-8; d_call: TRBD1; j_call: TRBJ1-1; cdr3_aa: CASSLAQGVLRYTEAFF; cdr3_nt: TGTGCCAGCAGCTTGGCACAGGGGGTACTTCGGTACACTGAAGCTTTCTTT
clone_size: many; v_call: TRBV30; d_call: NA; j_call: TRBJ1-3; cdr3_aa: CAWSARRDIGNTIYF; cdr3_nt: TGTGCCTGGAGTGCGCGCAGGGACATAGGAAACACCATATATTTT
clone_size: NA; v_call: TRBV24-1; d_call: NA; j_call: TRBJ1-1; cdr3_aa: CATSDSPGSRGSTEAFF; cdr3_nt: TGTGCCACCAGTGATTCCCCGGGCAGCCGCGGCAGCACTGAAGCTTTCTTT
clone_size: many; v_call: TRBV4-1; d_call: TRBD2; j_call: TRBJ2-7; cdr3_aa: CASSQLAGEKVEQYF; cdr3_nt: TGCGCCAGCAGCCAACTAGCGGGAGAGAAGGTCGAGCAGTACTTC
clone_size: NA; v_call: TRBV29-1; d_call: TRBD2; j_call: TRBJ2-3; cdr3_aa: CSAGRLAGGAPDTQYF; cdr3_nt: TGCAGCGCTGGTAGACTAGCGGGAGGGGCCCCAGATACGCAGTATTTT
clone_size: NA; v_call: TRBV5-5; d_call: TRBD2; j_call: TRBJ2-7; cdr3_aa: CASSPSTSGRTYEQYF; cdr3_nt: TGTGCCAGCAGCCCCTCCACTAGCGGGAGGACATACGAGCAGTACTTC
clone_size: many; v_call: TRBV3-1; d_call: NA; j_call: TRBJ2-1; cdr3_aa: CASSHDGSHEQFF; cdr3_nt: TGTGCCAGCAGCCACGATGGGAGCCATGAGCAGTTCTTC
clone_size: many; v_call: TRBV7-2; d_call: TRBD2; j_call: TRBJ2-3; cdr3_aa: CASSSSSGMDTQYF; cdr3_nt: TGTGCCAGCAGCTCATCTAGCGGGATGGATACGCAGTATTTT
clone_size: NA; v_call: TRBV2; d_call: NA; j_call: TRBJ1-1; cdr3_aa: CASTSQQSRDAFF; cdr3_nt: TGTGCCAGCACCTCCCAACAATCGAGAGACGCTTTCTTT
clone_size: few; v_call: TRBV3-1; d_call: NA; j_call: TRBJ1-1; cdr3_aa: CASSQFGVVVEAFF; cdr3_nt: TGTGCCAGCAGCCAATTCGGCGTGGTTGTTGAAGCTTTCTTT
clone_size: many; v_call: TRBV5-6; d_call: TRBD2; j_call: TRBJ2-2; cdr3_aa: CASSSSSGRLTGELFF; cdr3_nt: TGTGCCAGCAGTTCTTCTAGCGGGAGGTTGACCGGGGAGCTGTTTTTT
clone_size: many; v_call: TRBV25-1; d_call: NA; j_call: TRBJ2-2; cdr3_aa: CASSEGPLTAARNTGELFF; cdr3_nt: TGTGCCAGCAGTGAAGGACCTCTGACAGCCGCAAGGAACACCGGGGAGCTGTTTTTT
clone_size: many; v_call: TRBV20-1; d_call: NA; j_call: TRBJ2-1; cdr3_aa: CSARVQGGFDEQFF; cdr3_nt: TGCAGTGCTAGAGTTCAGGGGGGTTTCGATGAGCAGTTCTTC
clone_size: NA; v_call: TRBV7-9; d_call: NA; j_call: TRBJ2-4; cdr3_aa: CASSGPGAKNIQYF; cdr3_nt: TGTGCCAGCAGCGGTCCCGGTGCCAAAAACATTCAGTACTTC
clone_size: few; v_call: TRBV5-8; d_call: TRBD2; j_call: TRBJ2-2; cdr3_aa: CASSFGLAGGGTGELFF; cdr3_nt: TGTGCCAGCAGCTTCGGACTAGCGGGAGGAGGTACCGGGGAGCTGTTTTTT
clone_size: many; v_call: TRBV7-9; d_call: TRBD1; j_call: TRBJ2-1; cdr3_aa: CASSVPNQGQGAYNEQFF; cdr3_nt: TGTGCCAGCAGCGTGCCTAATCAGGGGCAGGGGGCCTACAATGAGCAGTTCTTC
clone_size: many; v_call: TRBV3-1; d_call: TRBD2; j_call: TRBJ2-5; cdr3_aa: CASSQWREGEETQYF; cdr3_nt: TGTGCCAGCAGCCAATGGCGGGAGGGGGAAGAGACCCAGTACTTC
clone_size: NA; v_call: TRBV7-9; d_call: NA; j_call: TRBJ1-5; cdr3_aa: CASSLEVGLLHF; cdr3_nt: TGTGCCAGCAGCTTAGAAGTAGGACTCCTTCATTTT
clone_size: few; v_call: TRBV30; d_call: NA; j_call: TRBJ2-4; cdr3_aa: CAWSEGIAKNIQYF; cdr3_nt: TGTGCCTGGAGCGAGGGGATAGCCAAAAACATTCAGTACTTC
clone_size: few; v_call: TRBV4-2; d_call: NA; j_call: TRBJ2-7; cdr3_aa: CASSQGGGAGSREQYF; cdr3_nt: TGTGCCAGCAGCCAAGGGGGGGGGGCAGGGTCCCGCGAGCAGTACTTC
clone_size: NA; v_call: TRBV20-1; d_call: TRBD1; j_call: TRBJ2-7; cdr3_aa: CSARDPDRGYEQYF; cdr3_nt: TGCAGTGCTAGAGACCCGGACAGGGGCTACGAGCAGTACTTC
clone_size: few; v_call: TRBV6-1; d_call: TRBD1; j_call: TRBJ2-1; cdr3_aa: CASSGQASYNEQFF; cdr3_nt: TGTGCCAGCAGCGGACAGGCCTCCTACAATGAGCAGTTCTTC
clone_size: few; v_call: TRBV28; d_call: TRBD2; j_call: TRBJ2-3; cdr3_aa: CASRSTSGTDTQYF; cdr3_nt: TGTGCCAGCAGATCGACTAGCGGGACGGATACGCAGTATTTT
clone_size: many; v_call: TRBV12-5; d_call: NA; j_call: TRBJ1-1; cdr3_aa: CASAAVRNTEAFF; cdr3_nt: TGTGCTAGTGCCGCGGTCCGGAACACTGAAGCTTTCTTT
clone_size: few; v_call: TRBV12-3/TRBV12-4; d_call: NA; j_call: TRBJ2-1; cdr3_aa: CAGSLGSGYNEQFF; cdr3_nt: TGTGCCGGCAGTTTAGGTAGCGGATACAATGAGCAGTTCTTC
clone_size: few; v_call: TRBV20-1; d_call: NA; j_call: TRBJ1-1; cdr3_aa: CSAITGTGSTEAFF; cdr3_nt: TGCAGTGCTATCACAGGGACGGGGAGTACTGAAGCTTTCTTT